The 2 T cell receptor beta chains given below trace back to one sample, sequenced in a study of cytomegalovirus exposure and HLA in healthy donors. PCR involved 60 Vbeta and 13 Jbeta primers. This table comes from immunoSEQ multiplex PCR, and its TCRdb copy is limited to in-frame clones, with some not included. Of 150,000 to 200,000 clones listed, 77% are singletons. The sequencing input was PBMCs. The receptors here all came from a woman aged 40 to 55 in good health and CMV-seropositive.

The chain uses TRBV5-4 and TRBJ2-3, with D possibly matching TRBD1 (6 bases). CDR3 length: 16 residues. Trimming cost V 4 bases and J 4 bases, with 19 bases left between them. The germline CDR1 and CDR2 sequences are SGHNT and YYREEE (reference sequence). The CDR3 protein is CASSPKLGQISDTQYF. CDR3 sequence (DNA): TGTGCCAGCAGCCCTAAGCTAGGACAGATTTCAGATACGCAGTATTTT.

The sample holds many counts of this clone. The chain is built from TRBV27 and TRBJ1-1; possibly TRBD1 for D (5 bases). Per germline, CDR1 MNHEY and CDR2 SMNVEV (reference sequence). The V and J ends lost 7 bases and 0 bases respectively, with 9 bases between them. The CDR3 consists of 13 residues. In nucleotides, the CDR3 is TGTGCCAGCATGGGACTGATGAACACTGAAGCTTTCTTT. Its protein is CASMGLMNTEAFF.